This T cell receptor beta chain came from a study of breast tumors, draining lymph nodes, adjacent tissues (dated by TCRdb to about 2016). Context from the whole study: Breast cancer patients provided tumor, adjacent nontumor tissue and axillary lymph nodes, and the study compared the TCR beta repertoires across these three sources. The study aimed to assess the relationships and possible T-cell exchange between tumor, surrounding tissue and draining lymph node repertoires in human breast cancer. What the study reported, not specific to this receptor: The conclusion that tumor T cells originate in lymph nodes was framed as consistent with a hypothesis rather than directly demonstrated. The similarity between tumor and nontumor tissue repertoires was significantly greater in luminal-like breast cancer than in basal-like breast cancer. The data were considered consistent with most tumor T cells being derived from the lymph node and subsequently expanding within tumor tissue. Tumor T-cell repertoires showed less diversity than lymph node repertoires and more diversity than nontumor tissue repertoires, and tumor T-cell repertoires showed preferential V and J gene usage.

A note on this clonotype: It lacks a known antigen. One base away there is no much larger clone; base qualities are not given.

From the germline V gene, CDR1 is SGDLS and CDR2 is YYNGEE. CDR3 length: 13 amino acids, cysteine to phenylalanine. CDR3 DNA only is kept here, 39 bases in frame from base 1. V loses 4 bases of germline sequence and J loses 11 bases, and the interval between the two ends is 16 bases. The reads were generated on an Illumina HiSeq 2000. Multiplex PCR amplification was used to generate the TCR beta chain libraries. The amplified TCR beta chain products were analyzed by high-throughput sequencing. TCRdb reran the public reads through fastp at Q25 and MiXCR, keeping productive beta chains. All rows with the same CDR3 protein become a single entry with the most common DNA and genes. Across this sample there are about 31,000 distinct CDR3 sequences, with under 80% seen only once. Together, the top ten hold approximately 20% of the sample.

The material sequenced was breast tumor tissue. The V gene is TRBV9 and the J gene is TRBJ2-1; tentative D gene TRBD2, with 5 bases matching. This clonotype was sampled from a female donor with breast cancer. Some clones in this sample may be carry-over from other donors' samples. The DNA is as follows: TGTGCCAGCAGCCCCCAAGAGGGCTATCAGCAGTTCTTC. Its translation is CASSPQEGYQQFF.